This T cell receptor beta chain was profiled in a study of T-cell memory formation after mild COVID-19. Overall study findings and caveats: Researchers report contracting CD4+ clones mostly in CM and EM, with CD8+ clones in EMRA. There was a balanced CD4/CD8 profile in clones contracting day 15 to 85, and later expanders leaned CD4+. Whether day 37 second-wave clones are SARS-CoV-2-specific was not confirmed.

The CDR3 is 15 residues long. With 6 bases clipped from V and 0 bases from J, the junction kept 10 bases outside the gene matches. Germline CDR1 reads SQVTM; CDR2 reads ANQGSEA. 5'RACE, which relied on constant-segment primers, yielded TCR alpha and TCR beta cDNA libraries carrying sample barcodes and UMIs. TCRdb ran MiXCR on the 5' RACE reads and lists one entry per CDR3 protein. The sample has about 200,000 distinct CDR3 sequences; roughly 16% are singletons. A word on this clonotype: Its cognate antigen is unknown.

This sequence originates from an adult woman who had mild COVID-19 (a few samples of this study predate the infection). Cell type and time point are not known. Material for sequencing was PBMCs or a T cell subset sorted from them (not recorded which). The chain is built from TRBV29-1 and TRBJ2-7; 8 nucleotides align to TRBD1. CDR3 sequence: CSVALRDRSSYEQYF. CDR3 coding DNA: TGCAGCGTCGCCCTTCGGGACAGGTCCTCCTACGAGCAGTACTTC.